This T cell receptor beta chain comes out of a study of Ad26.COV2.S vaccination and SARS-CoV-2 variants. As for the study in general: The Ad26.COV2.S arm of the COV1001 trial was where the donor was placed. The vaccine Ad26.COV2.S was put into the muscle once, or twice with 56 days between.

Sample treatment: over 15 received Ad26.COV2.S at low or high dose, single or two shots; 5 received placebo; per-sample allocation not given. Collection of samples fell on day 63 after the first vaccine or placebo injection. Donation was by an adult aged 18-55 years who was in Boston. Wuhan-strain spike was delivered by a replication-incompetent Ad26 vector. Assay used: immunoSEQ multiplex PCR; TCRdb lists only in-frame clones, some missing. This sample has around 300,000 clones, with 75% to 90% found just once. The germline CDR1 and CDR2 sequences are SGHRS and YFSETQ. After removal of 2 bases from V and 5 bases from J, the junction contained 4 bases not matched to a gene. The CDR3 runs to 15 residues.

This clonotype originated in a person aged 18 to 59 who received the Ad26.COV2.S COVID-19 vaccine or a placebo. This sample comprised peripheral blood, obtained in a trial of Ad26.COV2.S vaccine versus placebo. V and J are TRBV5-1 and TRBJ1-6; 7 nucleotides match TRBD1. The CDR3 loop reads CASSFEGANNSPLHF. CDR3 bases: TGCGCCAGCAGCTTCGAGGGGGCCAATAATTCACCCCTCCACTTT.